One and the same sample provided the 25 T cell receptor beta chains below, sequenced in a study of beta chain features in type 1 diabetes. Expressed TCRB transcripts got sequenced, as all isolated RNA was reverse transcribed. Assay: immunoSEQ multiplex PCR; the TCRdb copy retains only in-frame clones and omits some. Among about 650,000 clones listed, approximately 13% were seen once. These receptors' targets are unknown. General observations from the study: In every one of the four CD4+ subsets, TCRB CDR3s were moderately but significantly shorter in Type 1 diabetes patients.

Specimen: naive CD4+ T cells from blood. These receptors came from a man aged 25-40 years with type 1 diabetes.

The CDR3 DNA reads TGTGCCAGAAAACCTTACCCGGGACTAGAGCCTTCCTCCACAGATACGCAGTATTTT. It yields the protein CARKPYPGLEPSSTDTQYF. V gene TRBV14 combines with J gene TRBJ2-3, with TRBD2 identical over 8 bases. J lost 2 bases, V lost 9 bases, and 22 bases had no gene match. There are 19 residues in the CDR3. The germline gives CDR1 SGHDN, CDR2 FVKESK.

Notes on this clone: This CDR3 is also generated by other DNA sequences in the sample. This chain uses TRBV6-5 with TRBJ1-6, with D possibly TRBD1 on 5 matching bases. The CDR3 loop spans 13 amino acids. The germline V gene encodes CDR1 MNHEY and CDR2 SVGAGI. V lost 0 bases and J 8 bases, leaving 5 bases between the germline ends. The CDR3 spells CASSYSRDSPLHF. The CDR3 DNA reads as TGTGCCAGCAGTTACTCCAGGGATTCACCCCTCCACTTT.

The chain has TRBV2 and TRBJ2-1, with D maybe TRBD2 (5 bases). V was cut by 8 bases and J by 2 bases, with 16 bases left in between. This CDR3 comprises 15 residues. The germline V gene has CDR1 SNHLY and CDR2 FYNNEI. The CDR3 sequence is CASRLEGEPYNEQFF. The CDR3 DNA is TGTGCCAGCCGCCTTGAGGGTGAACCCTACAATGAGCAGTTCTTC.

This clone has just a few counts. V is TRBV5-4 and J is TRBJ2-2, with a weak D call TRBD1 (5 bases). Germline V gene sequence: CDR1 SGHNT, CDR2 YYREEE (reference sequence). Trimming stripped 2 bases from V and 4 bases from J, with 9 bases between. The CDR3 runs 14 residues. CDR3 protein: CASSLGASTGELFF. CDR3 nucleotides: TGTGCCAGCAGCTTAGGGGCGAGCACCGGGGAGCTGTTTTTT.

This clone was found a few times. The CDR3 reads CASRGEGGNSPLHF. The CDR3 nucleotides read TGCGCCAGCAGAGGTGAGGGAGGGAATTCACCCCTCCACTTT. The chain has TRBV5-1 and TRBJ1-6, with D hard to call. This CDR3 region has 14 residues. Trimming shortened V by 5 bases and J by 7 bases, and 13 bases separated the two germline ends. Germline V gives CDR1 SGHRS, CDR2 YFSETQ.

The chain carries TRBV7-2 and TRBJ2-5; D might be TRBD1 (5 bases). This CDR3 is built from 15 residues. V lost 1 base and J lost 4, with 13 bases in between. Germline V gene lookup returns CDR1 SGHTA and CDR2 FQGNSA. The CDR3 bases are TGTGCCAGCAGCTTAGGAACAGGAGCAGTAGAGACCCAGTACTTC. This codes for CASSLGTGAVETQYF. Supplemented by reference TRBV7-2 and TRBJ2-5, the full variable domain reads GAGVSQSPSNKVTEKGKDVELRCDPISGHTALYWYRQSLGQGLEFLIYFQGNSAPDKSGLPSDRFSAERTGGSVSTLTIQRTQQEDSAVYLCASSLGTGAVETQYFGPGTRLLVL.

The V and J genes are TRBV27 and TRBJ2-7; TRBD1 might be the D (5 bases). CDR1 MNHEY and CDR2 SMNVEV come from the germline V gene (reference sequence). This CDR3 has 15 amino acids. V shed 3 bases and J shed 2 bases, with 14 bases lying between them. CDR3 amino acids: CASSFNRQWAYEQYF. DNA for the CDR3: TGTGCCAGCAGTTTTAACCGACAGTGGGCCTACGAGCAGTACTTC.

A few counts support this clone. The V and J genes are TRBV7-2 and TRBJ2-5; D remains unclear. The CDR3 loop spans 14 amino acids. Looked up from germline, CDR1 is SGHTA and CDR2 is FQGNSA. Trimming cost V 3 bases and J 1 base, with 9 bases left between them. Here the CDR3 DNA reads TGTGCCAGCAGCTTGGGCCCCGGCCAAGAGACCCAGTACTTC. Protein: CASSLGPGQETQYF.

This chain uses TRBV7-3 with TRBJ2-1; D may be TRBD1 or TRBD2 (5 bases each). The germline V gene encodes CDR1 SGHTA and CDR2 FQGTGA. Between the trimmed V and J ends, which lost 6 bases and 1 base, there was a span of 10 bases. The CDR3 is 14 residues long. CDR3 loop: CASSPGGSYNEQFF. CDR3 bases: TGTGCCAGCAGTCCTGGGGGATCCTACAATGAGCAGTTCTTC.

The chain recombines TRBV5-1 with TRBJ1-4, with 7 bases that match TRBD1. CDR1 and CDR2 (germline): SGHRS, YFSETQ. V trimming: 4 bases; J trimming: 6 bases; junction bases outside the gene matches: 6. There are 14 residues in the CDR3. CDR3 nucleotide sequence: TGCGCCAGCAGCATACAGGGGTCGGATGAAAAACTGTTTTTT. This encodes CASSIQGSDEKLFF.

The table lists this clone with a few counts. This sequence joins TRBV27 and TRBJ2-7, with 8 bases identical to TRBD1. Germline-derived CDR1 and CDR2 are MNHEY and SMNVEV (reference sequence). Trimming removed 4 bases from V and 4 bases from J; junction bases left unmatched: 6. The CDR3 sequence is 14 residues long. This CDR3 reads CASSSGTGLYEQYF. The CDR3 coding sequence is TGTGCCAGCAGTTCCGGGACAGGACTATACGAGCAGTACTTC.

This rearrangement joins TRBV14 to TRBJ2-7, with TRBD1 matching 9 bases. There are 15 residues in the CDR3. The trim removed 2 bases at V and 4 bases at J, leaving 6 bases unmatched. Germline loops: CDR1 SGHDN, CDR2 FVKESK. The CDR3 bases are TGTGCCAGCAGCCAATCGGGGACAGGGAATTACGAGCAGTACTTC. It specifies CASSQSGTGNYEQYF.

This clone appeared a few times. The chain couples TRBV7-3 to TRBJ1-1; 9 bases align to TRBD1. The CDR3 sequence is 15 residues long. V was clipped by 5 bases and J by 0 bases; unmatched bases: 4. Germline CDR1 SGHTA, CDR2 FQGTGA. CDR3 in DNA: TGTGCCAGCAGCCCAGGACAGGGGTTGAACACTGAAGCTTTCTTT. Protein product: CASSPGQGLNTEAFF.

The chain employs TRBV18 and TRBJ1-6; 8 bases fit TRBD1. Germline V lookup: CDR1 KGHSH, CDR2 LQKENI. CDR3 size: 15 residues. Trimming at V came to 2 bases and at J to 7 bases, leaving 4 bases not matched to a gene. The CDR3 region is CASSPRTGSNSPLHF. The CDR3 nucleotides read TGTGCCAGCTCACCAAGGACAGGGAGCAATTCACCCCTCCACTTT.

V gene TRBV25-1 combines with J gene TRBJ2-2; TRBD1 matches at 8 bases. V lost 0 bases, J lost 7 bases, and 4 bases stayed unmatched. This CDR3 has 15 amino acids. The germline gives CDR1 MGHDK, CDR2 SYGVNS. CDR3 amino acids: CASSEYSGGYGELFF. The CDR3 bases are TGTGCCAGCAGTGAATATTCAGGGGGCTACGGGGAGCTGTTTTTT.

This clone showed up just a few times. This rearrangement joins TRBV7-3 to TRBJ1-5; possibly TRBD1 for D (5 bases). CDR1 and CDR2 from the germline V gene are SGHTA and FQGTGA. V was pared by 2 bases and J by 1 base, with 9 bases between. The CDR3 runs to 15 residues. CDR3 sequence (DNA): TGTGCCAGCAGCTTAGATGGGGCAAGCAATCAGCCCCAGCATTTT. It encodes CASSLDGASNQPQHF.

This clone has more than one count but fewer than ten. This chain links TRBV10-3 with TRBJ2-6, with 10 bases lining up with TRBD1. Germline V lookup: CDR1 ENHRY, CDR2 SYGVKD. CDR3 length: 18 amino acids. The V and J ends lost 5 bases and 2 bases, in that order; junction bases with no gene match: 9. CDR3 coding DNA: TGTGCCATCAGTCCGAGGACAGGGGGTGCAGCTGGGGCCAACGTCCTGACTTTC. Amino acid sequence: CAISPRTGGAAGANVLTF.

This clone was found a few times. This chain links TRBV14 with TRBJ1-4, with no clear D. The ends were cut back, 5 bases at V and 6 bases at J, with 10 bases in the middle. Germline V CDR1 and CDR2: SGHDN, FVKESK. CDR3 size: 13 residues. CDR3 residues: CASSYWTDEKLFF. The DNA for the CDR3 is TGTGCCAGCAGCTACTGGACGGATGAAAAACTGTTTTTT.

This sequence joins TRBV6-4 and TRBJ1-2; 11 bases agree with TRBD1. This CDR3 region has 15 residues. The V gene's germline CDR1 is MRHNA and CDR2 SNTAGT. The ends lost 6 bases at V and 7 bases at J; junction bases unmatched: 10. The CDR3 reads CASRPAGQGVSGYTF. CDR3 bases: TGTGCCAGCAGGCCAGCGGGACAGGGGGTTTCTGGCTACACCTTC.

This chain uses TRBV4-1 with TRBJ2-3; D tentatively fits TRBD1 or TRBD2 (5 bases each). V shed 2 bases and J shed 0 bases, with 12 bases lying between them. Germline V gene lookup returns CDR1 MGHRA and CDR2 YSYEKL. This CDR3 has 16 residues. The DNA for the CDR3 is TGCGCCAGCAGCCAACTCCCGGGGCTTAGCACAGATACGCAGTATTTT. Translated, it gives CASSQLPGLSTDTQYF.

The V gene is TRBV7-6, the J gene TRBJ2-7; TRBD1 matches 7 bases. V shed 5 bases, J shed 0 bases, and the junction held 10 bases outside the gene matches. The CDR3 consists of 16 residues. The germline V gene encodes CDR1 SGHVS and CDR2 FNYEAQ. CDR3 amino acids: CASSRDRAHSSYEQYF. The CDR3 DNA sequence: TGTGCCAGCAGCCGAGACAGGGCCCATAGCTCCTACGAGCAGTACTTC.

This clone was seen a few times. The CDR3 protein is CASSPTGGGSAEAFF. CDR3 nucleotide sequence: TGTGCCAGCAGCCCCACAGGGGGAGGGTCGGCTGAAGCTTTCTTT. The V gene is TRBV7-8, the J gene TRBJ1-1, with 8 bases aligning to TRBD1. Per the germline V gene, CDR1 is SGHVS and CDR2 is FQNEAQ. The CDR3 is 15 residues long. V lost 5 bases to trimming and J lost 6 bases; unmatched junction nucleotides: 11.

This clone was detected only a few times. The J gene is TRBJ1-6, the V gene TRBV6-5; the D gene is possibly TRBD1 (6 bases). This CDR3 has 16 amino acids. Deletions cut 4 bases from V and 0 bases from J, with 10 bases between. Germline V gene data show CDR1 as MNHEY and CDR2 as SVGAGI. The CDR3: CASSWDTLSYNSPLHF. The CDR3 coding sequence is TGTGCCAGCAGTTGGGACACACTCTCCTATAATTCACCCCTCCACTTT.

This clone was counted only a few times. This chain connects TRBV5-6 to TRBJ2-1; TRBD2 agrees at 8 bases. V trimming: 10 bases; J trimming: 3 bases; junction bases outside the gene matches: 6. The CDR3 length is 13 residues. Germline V gene data show CDR1 as SGHDT and CDR2 as YYEEEE. The CDR3 is CAAQRGNYNEQFF. CDR3 DNA: TGTGCCGCACAGCGGGGGAACTACAATGAGCAGTTCTTC.

V usage is TRBV7-2 and J usage is TRBJ2-4; the match to TRBD2 covers 8 bases. CDR1 is SGHTA, CDR2 FQGNSA, per germline. The length of the CDR3 is 17 residues. The ends lost 0 bases at V and 5 bases at J; junction bases unmatched: 9. CDR3 protein: CASSLALRRGEENIQYF. The CDR3 nucleotides are TGTGCCAGCAGCTTAGCGCTGAGGCGGGGGGAAGAAAACATTCAGTACTTC.